The clone carrying this T cell receptor beta chain appeared once. The antigen remains unidentified. V shed 7 bases and J shed 4 bases, with 22 bases lying between them. The CDR3 runs 16 residues. Germline V gene lookup returns CDR1 SNHLY and CDR2 FYNNEI. A J-beta primer mix and a sample-barcoded 5' primer were used in a second PCR of roughly 6 to 12 cycles. TCRdb re-called the 5' RACE reads through MiXCR, storing one row per CDR3 protein. The sample lists 850,000 to 1,100,000 distinct CDR3 sequences; around two fifths were seen once. The sample comes from a study of blood T cells in healthy people across ages. Study-wide results and caveats: TCR beta diversity tracked closely with naive T cell percentage.

This chain connects TRBV2 to TRBJ2-5; possible D gene TRBD2, 6 bases. The specimen sequenced was blood. This receptor was taken from a man aged 18 to 35 in good health. CDR3: CASTLASGAGGETQYF. Here the CDR3 DNA reads TGTGCCAGCACCCTGGCGTCAGGAGCGGGTGGAGAGACCCAGTACTTC.